This TCR beta chain was sequenced in a study of shared clonotypes between healthy human individuals. Turning to the study itself: Ranging from 18 to 49 in age, donors were a couple of women and three men. CD4 naive and CD4 memory each took three plates per donor, while CD8 naive took two and CD8 memory one.

Using immunoSEQ multiplex PCR, the repertoire was profiled, and TCRdb retains in-frame clones only, with some absent. Of over 850,000 clones detected, approximately 80% appear once; the ten largest clones hold around 0.61%. Germline V gives CDR1 MNHEY, CDR2 SVGAGI. Between the trimmed V and J ends, which lost 5 bases and 2 bases, there was a span of 15 bases. This CDR3 spans 15 amino acids. The receptor comes from a man aged 18 to 30 in good health. Some clones in this sample may be carry-over from other donors' samples. This sequence joins TRBV6-5 and TRBJ1-1; D is uncertain. Sequencing used memory CD4+ T cells from PBMCs. As for subset: CD45RA-negative fraction. The CDR3 nucleotides read TGTGCCAGCAGTCCCTCCCCCACGGTTAACACTGAAGCTTTCTTT. Protein product: CASSPSPTVNTEAFF.